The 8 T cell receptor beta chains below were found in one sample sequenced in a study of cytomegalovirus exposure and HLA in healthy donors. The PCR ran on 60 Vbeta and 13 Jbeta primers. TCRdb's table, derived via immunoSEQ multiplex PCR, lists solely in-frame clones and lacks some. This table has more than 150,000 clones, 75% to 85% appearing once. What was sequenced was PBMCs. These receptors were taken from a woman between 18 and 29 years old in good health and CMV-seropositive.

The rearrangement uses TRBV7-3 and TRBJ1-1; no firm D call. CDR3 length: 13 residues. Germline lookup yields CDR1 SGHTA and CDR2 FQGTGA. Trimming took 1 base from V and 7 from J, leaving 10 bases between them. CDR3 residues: CASSLMSAGEAFF. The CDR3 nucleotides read TGTGCCAGCAGCTTAATGTCCGCGGGTGAAGCTTTCTTT.

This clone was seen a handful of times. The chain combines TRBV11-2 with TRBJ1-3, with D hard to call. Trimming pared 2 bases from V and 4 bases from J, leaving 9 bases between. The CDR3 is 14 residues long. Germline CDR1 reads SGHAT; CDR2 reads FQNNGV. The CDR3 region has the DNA TGTGCCAGCAGCTTACAGGAATCCGGAAACACCATATATTTT. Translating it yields CASSLQESGNTIYF.

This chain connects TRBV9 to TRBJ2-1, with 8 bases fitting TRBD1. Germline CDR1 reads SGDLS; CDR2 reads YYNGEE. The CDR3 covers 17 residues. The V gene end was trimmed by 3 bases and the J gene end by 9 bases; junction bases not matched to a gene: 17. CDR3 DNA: TGTGCCAGCAGCGCCCGTATCGGACAGGGAAGAAAGGCTGAGCAGTTCTTC. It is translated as CASSARIGQGRKAEQFF.

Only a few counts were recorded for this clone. The CDR3 coding sequence is TGTGCCAGCAGCCGCATAGGGAGCTCCTACGAGCAGTACTTC. Translating gives CASSRIGSSYEQYF. The V and J genes are TRBV28 and TRBJ2-7; D may be TRBD2 (5 bases). Deletions cut 6 bases from V and 0 bases from J, with 12 bases between. CDR1 and CDR2 (germline): MDHEN, SYDVKM. This CDR3 region has 14 residues.

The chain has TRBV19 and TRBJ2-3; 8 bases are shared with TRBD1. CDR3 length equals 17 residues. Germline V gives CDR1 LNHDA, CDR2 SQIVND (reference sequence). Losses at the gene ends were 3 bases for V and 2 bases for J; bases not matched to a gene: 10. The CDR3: CASSIDTGTGYTDTQYF. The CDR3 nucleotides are TGTGCCAGTAGTATTGATACAGGGACAGGTTACACAGATACGCAGTATTTT.

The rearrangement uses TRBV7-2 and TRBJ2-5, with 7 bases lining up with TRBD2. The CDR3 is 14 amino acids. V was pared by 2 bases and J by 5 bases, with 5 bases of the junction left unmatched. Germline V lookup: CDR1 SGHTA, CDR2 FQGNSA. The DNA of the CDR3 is TGTGCCAGCAGCTTACAGCGGGGAGGTGAGACCCAGTACTTC. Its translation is CASSLQRGGETQYF.

CDR3 amino acids: CASIQQPQGYNEQFF. CDR3 bases: TGTGCCAGCATTCAGCAGCCCCAGGGCTACAATGAGCAGTTCTTC. The chain employs TRBV28 and TRBJ2-1; D perhaps matches TRBD1 (5 bases). Germline V gene lookup returns CDR1 MDHEN and CDR2 SYDVKM. The CDR3 is 15 residues long. Between the trimmed V and J ends, which lost 7 bases and 3 bases, there was a span of 16 bases.

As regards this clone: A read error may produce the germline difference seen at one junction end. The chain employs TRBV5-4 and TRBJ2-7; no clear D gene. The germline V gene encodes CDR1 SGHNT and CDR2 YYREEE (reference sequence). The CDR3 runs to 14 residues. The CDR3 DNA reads TGTGCCAGCAGCTTGTCGGGTTCCACCCCACTGACTTTTTTC. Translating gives CASSLSGSTPLTFF. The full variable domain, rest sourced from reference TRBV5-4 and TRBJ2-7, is ETGVTQSPTHLIKTRGQQVTLRCSSQSGHNTVSWYQQALGQGPQFIFQYYREEENGRGNFPPRFSGLQFPNYSSELNVNALELDDSALYLCASSLSGSTPLTFFGPGTRLTVT.